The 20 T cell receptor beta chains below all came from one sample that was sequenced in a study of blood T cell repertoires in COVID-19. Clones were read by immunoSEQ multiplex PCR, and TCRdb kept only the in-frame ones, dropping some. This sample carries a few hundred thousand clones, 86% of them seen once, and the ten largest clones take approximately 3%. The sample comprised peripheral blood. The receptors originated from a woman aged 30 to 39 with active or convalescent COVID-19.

CDR3 sequence (DNA): TGTGCCAGCAGCCGCCCCGGGGGGGGATACAATGAGCAGTTCTTC. Its translation: CASSRPGGGYNEQFF. The genes are TRBV7-3 and TRBJ2-1, with 8 bases lining up with TRBD2. In germline, CDR1 is SGHTA, CDR2 FQGTGA. The CDR3 sequence is 15 residues long. V dropped 5 bases and J dropped 4; count of bases not matched to a gene: 7.

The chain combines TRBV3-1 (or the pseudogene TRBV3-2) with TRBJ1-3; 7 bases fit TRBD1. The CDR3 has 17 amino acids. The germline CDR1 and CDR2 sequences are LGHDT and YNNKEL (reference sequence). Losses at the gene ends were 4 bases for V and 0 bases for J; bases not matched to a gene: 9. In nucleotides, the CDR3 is TGTGCCAGCAGCCGTCCGGGACAGCAAAACTCTGGAAACACCATATATTTT. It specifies CASSRPGQQNSGNTIYF.

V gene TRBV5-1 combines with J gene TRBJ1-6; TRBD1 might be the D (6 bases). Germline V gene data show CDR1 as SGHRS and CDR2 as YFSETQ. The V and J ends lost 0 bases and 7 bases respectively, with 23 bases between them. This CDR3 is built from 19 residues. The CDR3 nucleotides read TGCGCCAGCAGCTTGGAACCCCGACAGGTCCAGGGGAACAATTCACCCCTCCACTTT. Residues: CASSLEPRQVQGNNSPLHF.

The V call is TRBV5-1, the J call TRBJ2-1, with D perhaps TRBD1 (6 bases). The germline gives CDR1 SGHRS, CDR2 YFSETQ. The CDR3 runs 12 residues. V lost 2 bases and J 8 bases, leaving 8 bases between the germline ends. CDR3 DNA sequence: TGCGCCAGCAGCTTTAAGGGGGATGAGCAGTTCTTC. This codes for CASSFKGDEQFF.

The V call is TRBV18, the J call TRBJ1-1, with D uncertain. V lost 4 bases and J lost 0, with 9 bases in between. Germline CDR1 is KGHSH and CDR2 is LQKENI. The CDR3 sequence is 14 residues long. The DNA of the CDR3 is TGTGCCAGCTCACGGCTTCGGGTGAACACTGAAGCTTTCTTT. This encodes CASSRLRVNTEAFF.

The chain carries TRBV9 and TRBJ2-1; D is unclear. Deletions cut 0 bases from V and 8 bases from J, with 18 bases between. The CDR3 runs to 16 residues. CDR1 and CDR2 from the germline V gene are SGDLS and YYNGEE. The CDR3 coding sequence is TGTGCCAGCAGCGTAGGAGGAGCGATCTCGGTGGATGAGCAGTTCTTC. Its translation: CASSVGGAISVDEQFF.

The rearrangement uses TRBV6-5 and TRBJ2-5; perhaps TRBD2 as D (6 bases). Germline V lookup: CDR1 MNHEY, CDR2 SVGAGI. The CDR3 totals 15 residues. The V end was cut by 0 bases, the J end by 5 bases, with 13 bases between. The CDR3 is CASSYSGGSRETQYF. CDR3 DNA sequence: TGTGCCAGCAGTTACTCTGGGGGGTCCAGGGAGACCCAGTACTTC.

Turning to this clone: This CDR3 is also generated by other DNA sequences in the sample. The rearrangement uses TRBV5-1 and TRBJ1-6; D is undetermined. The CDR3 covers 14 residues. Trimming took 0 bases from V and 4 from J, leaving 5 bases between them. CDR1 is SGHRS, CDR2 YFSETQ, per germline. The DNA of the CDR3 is TGCGCCAGCAGCTTGGGGCAGTATAATTCACCCCTCCACTTT. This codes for CASSLGQYNSPLHF.

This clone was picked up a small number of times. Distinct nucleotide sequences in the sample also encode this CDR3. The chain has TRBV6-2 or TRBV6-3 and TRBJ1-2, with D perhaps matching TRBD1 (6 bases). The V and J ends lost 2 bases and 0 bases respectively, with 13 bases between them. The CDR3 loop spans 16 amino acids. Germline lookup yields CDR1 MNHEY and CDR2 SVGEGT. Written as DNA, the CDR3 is TGTGCCAGCAGTTACGGGGGCGCGGGTCCTAACTATGGCTACACCTTC. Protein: CASSYGGAGPNYGYTF.

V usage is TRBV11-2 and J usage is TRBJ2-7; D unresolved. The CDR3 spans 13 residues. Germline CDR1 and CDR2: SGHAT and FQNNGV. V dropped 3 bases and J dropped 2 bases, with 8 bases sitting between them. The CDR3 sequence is CASSFPVAYEQYF. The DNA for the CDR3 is TGTGCCAGCAGCTTCCCCGTCGCCTACGAGCAGTACTTC.

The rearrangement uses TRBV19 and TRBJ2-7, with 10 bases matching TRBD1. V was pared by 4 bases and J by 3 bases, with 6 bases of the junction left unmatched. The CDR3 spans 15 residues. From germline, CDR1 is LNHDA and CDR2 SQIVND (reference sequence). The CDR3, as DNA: TGTGCCAGTAGTACCACCTGGACAGGGGGCTACGAGCAGTACTTC. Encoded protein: CASSTTWTGGYEQYF.

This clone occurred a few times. CDR3 nucleotides: TGTGCCAGCAGTTTAAGGCTTGACAGAGAAGCTTTCTTT. Protein: CASSLRLDREAFF. The rearrangement joins TRBV28 to TRBJ1-1, with a tentative D call TRBD1 (5 bases). The CDR3 sequence is 13 residues long. Trimming removed 2 bases from V and 8 bases from J, with 12 bases in between. CDR1 is MDHEN and CDR2 is SYDVKM in the germline V gene.

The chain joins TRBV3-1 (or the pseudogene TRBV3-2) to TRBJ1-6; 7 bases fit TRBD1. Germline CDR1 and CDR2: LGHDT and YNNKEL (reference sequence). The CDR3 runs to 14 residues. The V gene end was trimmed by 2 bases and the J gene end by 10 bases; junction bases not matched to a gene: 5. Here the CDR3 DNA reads TGTGCCAGCAGCCAACGCGACAGGGAGTCACCCCTCCACTTT. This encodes CASSQRDRESPLHF.

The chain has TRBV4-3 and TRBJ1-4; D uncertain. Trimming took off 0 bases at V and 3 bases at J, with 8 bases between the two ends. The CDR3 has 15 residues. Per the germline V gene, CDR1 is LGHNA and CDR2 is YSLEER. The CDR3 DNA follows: TGCGCCAGCAGCCAAGATAAGCTTCCTAATGAAAAACTGTTTTTT. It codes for CASSQDKLPNEKLFF.

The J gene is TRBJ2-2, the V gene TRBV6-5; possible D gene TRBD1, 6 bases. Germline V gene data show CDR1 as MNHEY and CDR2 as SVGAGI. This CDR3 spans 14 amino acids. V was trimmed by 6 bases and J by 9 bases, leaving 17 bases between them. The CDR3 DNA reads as TGTGCCAGCAGCCCATACAGGGTCTCCTGGGAGCTGTTTTTT. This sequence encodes CASSPYRVSWELFF.

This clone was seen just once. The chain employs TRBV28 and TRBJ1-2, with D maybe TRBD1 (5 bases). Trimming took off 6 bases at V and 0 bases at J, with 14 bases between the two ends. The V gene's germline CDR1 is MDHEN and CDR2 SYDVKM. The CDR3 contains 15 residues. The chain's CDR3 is CASRPGPTANYGYTF. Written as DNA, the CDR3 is TGTGCCAGCAGGCCAGGGCCGACGGCTAACTATGGCTACACCTTC.

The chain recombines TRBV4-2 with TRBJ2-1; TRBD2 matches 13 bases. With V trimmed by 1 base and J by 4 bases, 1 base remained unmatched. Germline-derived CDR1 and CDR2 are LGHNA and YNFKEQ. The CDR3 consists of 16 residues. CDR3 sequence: CASSQGTSGGYNEQFF. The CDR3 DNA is TGTGCCAGCAGCCAAGGGACTAGCGGGGGATACAATGAGCAGTTCTTC.

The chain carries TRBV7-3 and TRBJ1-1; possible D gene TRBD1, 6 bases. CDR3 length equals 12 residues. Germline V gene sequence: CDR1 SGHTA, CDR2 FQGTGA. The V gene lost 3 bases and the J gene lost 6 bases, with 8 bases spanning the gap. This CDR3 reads CASSLDSSEAFF. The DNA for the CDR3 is TGTGCCAGCAGCTTGGACAGTTCTGAAGCTTTCTTT.

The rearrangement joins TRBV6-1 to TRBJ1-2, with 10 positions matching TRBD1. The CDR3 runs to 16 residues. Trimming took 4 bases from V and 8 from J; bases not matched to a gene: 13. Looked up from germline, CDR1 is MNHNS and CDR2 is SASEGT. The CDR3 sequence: CASSAPGQGRAWGYTF. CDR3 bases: TGTGCCAGCAGTGCCCCGGGACAGGGGAGGGCCTGGGGCTACACCTTC.

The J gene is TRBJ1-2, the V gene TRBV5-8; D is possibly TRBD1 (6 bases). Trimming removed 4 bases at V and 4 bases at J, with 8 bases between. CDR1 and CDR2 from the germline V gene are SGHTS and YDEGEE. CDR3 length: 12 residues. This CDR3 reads CASSRDIYGYTF. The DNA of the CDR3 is TGTGCCAGCAGCAGGGACATCTATGGCTACACCTTC.